This T cell receptor (beta chain) comes out of a study of monozygotic twins with inflammatory bowel disease. This CDR3 contains 16 residues. CDR1 and CDR2 from the germline V gene are SEHNR and FQNEAQ (reference sequence). TCRdb processed the 5' RACE reads again and assigns one entry to each CDR3 protein, with no DNA. The table lists 90,000 to 110,000 distinct CDR3 sequences. The source is a human donor with ulcerative colitis or Crohn's disease, or a healthy co-twin of an affected twin (not recorded which). The rearrangement joins TRBV7-9 to TRBJ2-2; TCRdb indicates TRBD1, and absent DNA this call remains unverified. The specimen was blood. The CDR3 reads CASSAGGGHTPSGLFF.